This passage covers 20 T cell receptor beta chains from one sample sequenced in a study of cytomegalovirus exposure and HLA in healthy donors (dated by TCRdb to about 2017). Libraries came from the immunoSEQ multiplex PCR assay. For the multiplex PCR, a mixture combining 60 forward primers for TCR Vbeta segments and 13 reverse primers for TCR Jbeta segments was used. What TCRdb holds here is the immuneACCESS table cut down to in-frame rearrangements. Part of the clones is not present; checked against another copy, under half of the missing clones reflect an unresolved V gene, and the others are unexplained. This sample gives 150,000 to 200,000 clones in total; 83% of them show up just once. The ten largest clones represent about 3.8% of the sample. Specimen: PBMCs. The origin of the receptors is a man aged 45-60 years in good health and CMV-seropositive.

As for this clone: Other DNA sequences from this sample encode an identical CDR3 as well. The rearrangement uses TRBV6-5 and TRBJ1-1, with D maybe TRBD1 (5 bases). The V end lost 0 bases, the J end lost 5 bases, and 7 bases lay between the germline ends. The germline V gene has CDR1 MNHEY and CDR2 SVGAGI. The CDR3 totals 13 residues. The CDR3 DNA is TGTGCCAGCAGTTACTCGGGGGGGACTGAAGCTTTCTTT. Translated: CASSYSGGTEAFF.

On this clone: In the same sample, other DNA sequences code for this CDR3. V is TRBV29-1 and J is TRBJ2-1; D is possibly TRBD2 (5 bases). The CDR3 length is 13 residues. Trimming cost V 4 bases and J 2 bases, with 9 bases left between them. Germline V gives CDR1 SQVTM, CDR2 ANQGSEA. The CDR3 region has the DNA TGCAGCGTTGTGGCGGGCGCCTACAATGAGCAGTTCTTC. Protein product: CSVVAGAYNEQFF.

V gene TRBV30 combines with J gene TRBJ2-1; TRBD2 aligns across 7 bases. The length of the CDR3 is 16 residues. The germline V gene encodes CDR1 GTSNPN and CDR2 SVGIG (reference sequence). Losses at the gene ends were 3 bases for V and 1 base for J; bases not matched to a gene: 9. CDR3 sequence (DNA): TGTGCCTGGAGATCCGGCGGGGGTTATTCCTACAATGAGCAGTTCTTC. Its protein product is CAWRSGGGYSYNEQFF.

The chain is built from TRBV28 and TRBJ1-1; 9 nucleotides line up with TRBD1. This CDR3 spans 16 amino acids. Unmatched junction bases numbered 8, after V lost 3 bases and J lost 3 bases. Germline loops: CDR1 MDHEN, CDR2 SYDVKM. The chain's CDR3 is CASSLTGGPVDTEAFF. CDR3 DNA: TGTGCCAGCAGTTTGACAGGGGGGCCGGTAGACACTGAAGCTTTCTTT.

The chain carries TRBV28 and TRBJ2-2; possibly TRBD2 for D (7 bases). The CDR3 runs 19 residues. The V gene lost 3 bases and the J gene lost 8 bases, with 28 bases spanning the gap. Germline CDR1 reads MDHEN; CDR2 reads SYDVKM. The CDR3, as DNA: TGTGCCAGCAGTTTCCCAGGGAGGGGGATCCCAACACGTTCTGGGGAGCTGTTTTTT. This translates into CASSFPGRGIPTRSGELFF.

This sequence joins TRBV7-3 and TRBJ2-2, with D possibly matching TRBD1 (8 bases). V was shortened by 3 bases and J by 4 bases, with 12 bases between the two germline ends. The CDR3 spans 15 residues. CDR1 and CDR2 (germline): SGHTA, FQGTGA. CDR3 residues: CASSFYRGGTGELFF. The CDR3 DNA reads TGTGCCAGCAGCTTTTACAGGGGGGGCACCGGGGAGCTGTTTTTT.

The J gene is TRBJ1-1, the V gene TRBV5-5, with D unclear. V dropped 0 bases and J dropped 10 bases, with 16 bases sitting between them. Per germline, CDR1 SGHKS and CDR2 YYEKEE (reference sequence). This CDR3 contains 14 residues. DNA of the CDR3: TGTGCCAGCAGCTTGGCCATAGGTAGGAGTGGAGCTTTCTTT. Protein: CASSLAIGRSGAFF.

CDR3 nucleotides: TGTGCCAGCAGTTTAGACAAACAGGGGCGCTGGTACTTC. Protein: CASSLDKQGRWYF. This chain connects TRBV28 to TRBJ2-7; 7 bases agree with TRBD1. The CDR3 is 13 amino acids. In germline, CDR1 is MDHEN, CDR2 SYDVKM. With 2 bases clipped from V and 12 bases from J, the junction kept 10 bases outside the gene matches.

The chain is built from TRBV7-2 and TRBJ1-2; 7 bases are shared with TRBD1. V lost 3 bases and J lost 4; bases outside the gene matches: 2. The CDR3 runs to 13 residues. CDR1 is SGHTA, CDR2 FQGNSA, per germline. As DNA, the CDR3 is TGTGCCAGCAGCTTCAGGGGGACCTATGGCTACACCTTC. Translation gives CASSFRGTYGYTF.

The chain carries TRBV6-6 and TRBJ2-5; a weak D match, TRBD1 (5 bases). The CDR3 extends over 15 amino acids. Germline loops: CDR1 MNHNY, CDR2 SVGAGI (reference sequence). The ends were cut back, 2 bases at V and 1 base at J, with 11 bases in the middle. This CDR3 is CASSYGAQAQETQYF. CDR3 in DNA: TGTGCCAGCAGTTACGGGGCGCAGGCCCAAGAGACCCAGTACTTC.

The chain employs TRBV6-6 and TRBJ2-1; 7 bases fit TRBD1. V was clipped by 2 bases and J by 8 bases; unmatched bases: 6. From germline, CDR1 is MNHNY and CDR2 SVGAGI (reference sequence). The CDR3 length is 14 residues. The CDR3 region is CASSYDRAGDEQFF. CDR3 DNA: TGTGCCAGCAGTTACGACAGGGCGGGCGATGAGCAGTTCTTC.

The chain employs TRBV6-5 and TRBJ1-1; D is possibly TRBD1 (5 bases). The CDR3 totals 14 residues. V lost 6 bases to trimming and J lost 0 bases, with 11 bases between them. Germline V gene data show CDR1 as MNHEY and CDR2 as SVGAGI. CDR3 sequence reads: CASRTGLVNTEAFF. In DNA, the CDR3 is TGTGCCAGCAGGACGGGACTCGTGAACACTGAAGCTTTCTTT.

Turning to this clone: This CDR3 is also generated by other DNA sequences in the sample. J is TRBJ2-5 and V is TRBV5-4; D perhaps matches TRBD2 (5 bases). The CDR3 length is 14 residues. The germline gives CDR1 SGHNT, CDR2 YYREEE (reference sequence). V dropped 4 bases and J dropped 2 bases, with 12 bases sitting between them. The CDR3, as DNA: TGTGCCAGCAGCCCCAGGACGGGGCAAGAGACCCAGTACTTC. Protein sequence: CASSPRTGQETQYF. Using reference TRBV5-4 and TRBJ2-5 for the parts outside the CDR3, the full variable domain is ETGVTQSPTHLIKTRGQQVTLRCSSQSGHNTVSWYQQALGQGPQFIFQYYREEENGRGNFPPRFSGLQFPNYSSELNVNALELDDSALYLCASSPRTGQETQYFGPGTRLLVL.

V gene TRBV7-9 combines with J gene TRBJ2-2; D is possibly TRBD2 (5 bases). V lost 2 bases to trimming and J lost 6 bases, with 16 bases between them. The length of the CDR3 is 16 residues. CDR1 SEHNR and CDR2 FQNEAQ come from the germline V gene (reference sequence). The CDR3 sequence is CASSLLWGEMAGELFF. CDR3 nucleotide sequence: TGTGCCAGCAGCTTATTATGGGGAGAGATGGCCGGGGAGCTGTTTTTT.

This sequence joins TRBV7-2 and TRBJ1-5, with 9 bases aligning to TRBD1. The CDR3 is 16 residues long. V was clipped by 5 bases and J by 8 bases; unmatched bases: 13. The germline V gene has CDR1 SGHTA and CDR2 FQGNSA. The CDR3 here is CASSTPGQGPTEPQHF. In DNA form, the CDR3 reads TGTGCCAGCAGCACTCCGGGACAGGGACCCACGGAGCCCCAGCATTTT.

In its sample, this clone was seen a few times. The chain carries TRBV5-4 and TRBJ2-2; D is unclear. The CDR3 sequence is 16 residues long. Trimming shortened V by 0 bases and J by 4 bases, and 13 bases separated the two germline ends. The germline V gene encodes CDR1 SGHNT and CDR2 YYREEE (reference sequence). Here the CDR3 reads CASSLEVASTTGELFF. DNA of the CDR3: TGTGCCAGCAGCTTGGAAGTGGCTAGTACCACCGGGGAGCTGTTTTTT.

The chain recombines TRBV2 with TRBJ2-5; 7 nucleotides match TRBD1. Germline trimming cut 6 bases from V and 4 bases from J; bases unmatched to any gene: 5. Germline CDR1 is SNHLY and CDR2 is FYNNEI. This CDR3 is 13 amino acids long. The DNA of the CDR3 is TGTGCCAGCAGCGCCGACAGGGTAGAGACCCAGTACTTC. Amino acid sequence: CASSADRVETQYF.

The J gene is TRBJ2-1, the V gene TRBV27; 7 nucleotides agree with TRBD2. V gave up 3 bases and J gave up 9 bases; unmatched junction bases: 5. CDR3 length: 13 residues. The V gene's germline CDR1 is MNHEY and CDR2 SMNVEV (reference sequence). CDR3 in DNA: TGTGCCAGCAGTTTTTGGTCTAGCGGTGAGCAGTTCTTC. This translates into CASSFWSSGEQFF.

V usage is TRBV6-8 and J usage is TRBJ1-5; D unresolved. The germline gives CDR1 MNHGY, CDR2 SAAAGT. CDR3 length equals 11 residues. Trimming removed 4 bases from V and 4 bases from J, with 2 bases in between. CDR3 coding DNA: TGTGCCAGCAGTTTAAATCAGCCCCAGCATTTT. Protein: CASSLNQPQHF.

The rearrangement links TRBV11-2 to TRBJ2-3, with D unresolved. The CDR3 sequence is 15 residues long. Between the trimmed V and J ends, which lost 1 base and 0 bases, there was a span of 8 bases. The germline V gene has CDR1 SGHAT and CDR2 FQNNGV. CDR3 bases: TGTGCCAGCAGCTTAGGAGCGACTAGCACAGATACGCAGTATTTT. This encodes CASSLGATSTDTQYF.